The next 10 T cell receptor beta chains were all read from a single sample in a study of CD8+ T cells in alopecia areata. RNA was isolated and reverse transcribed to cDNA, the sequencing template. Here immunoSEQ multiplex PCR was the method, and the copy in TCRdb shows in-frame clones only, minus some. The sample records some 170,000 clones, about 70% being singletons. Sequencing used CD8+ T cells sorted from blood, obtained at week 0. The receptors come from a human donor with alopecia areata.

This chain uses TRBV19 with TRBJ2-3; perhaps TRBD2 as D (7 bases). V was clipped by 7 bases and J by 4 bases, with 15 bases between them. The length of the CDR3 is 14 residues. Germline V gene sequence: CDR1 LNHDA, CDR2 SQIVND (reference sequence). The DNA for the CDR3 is TGTGCCAGTACTCGAGGGGGGGGCGCAGATACGCAGTATTTT. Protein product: CASTRGGGADTQYF.

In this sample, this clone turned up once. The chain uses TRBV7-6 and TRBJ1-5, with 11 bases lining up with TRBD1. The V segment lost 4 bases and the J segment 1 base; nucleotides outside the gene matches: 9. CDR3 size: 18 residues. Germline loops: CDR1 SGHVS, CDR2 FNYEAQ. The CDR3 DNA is TGTGCCAGCAGCTGGACCGGGACAGGGGGAAGAAGCAATCAGCCCCAGCATTTT. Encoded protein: CASSWTGTGGRSNQPQHF.

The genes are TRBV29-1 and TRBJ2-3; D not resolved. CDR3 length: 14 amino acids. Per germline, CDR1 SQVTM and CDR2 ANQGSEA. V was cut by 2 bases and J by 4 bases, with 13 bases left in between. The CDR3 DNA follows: TGCAGCGTTGAAAAGGGCGAAGGGCCAGATACGCAGTATTTT. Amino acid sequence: CSVEKGEGPDTQYF.

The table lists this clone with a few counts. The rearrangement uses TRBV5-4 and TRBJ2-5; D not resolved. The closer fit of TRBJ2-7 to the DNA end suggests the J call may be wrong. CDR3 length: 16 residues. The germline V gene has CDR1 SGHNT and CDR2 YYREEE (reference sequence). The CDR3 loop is CASSYFPGPLFGEQYF. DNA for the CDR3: TGTGCCAGCAGTTATTTCCCCGGACCCCTATTCGGCGAGCAGTACTTC.

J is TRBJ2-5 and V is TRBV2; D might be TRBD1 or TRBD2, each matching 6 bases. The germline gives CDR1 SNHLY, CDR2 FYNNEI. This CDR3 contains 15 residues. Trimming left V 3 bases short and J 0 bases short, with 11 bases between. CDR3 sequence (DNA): TGTGCCAGCAGTGAGTGGAGGGGGGACCAAGAGACCCAGTACTTC. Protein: CASSEWRGDQETQYF.

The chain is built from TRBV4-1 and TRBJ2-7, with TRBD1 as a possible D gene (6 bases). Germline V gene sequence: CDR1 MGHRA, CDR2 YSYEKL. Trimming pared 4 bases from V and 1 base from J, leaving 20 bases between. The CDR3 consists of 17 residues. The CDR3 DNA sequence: TGCGCCAGCAGCCTAACCCTTGGGGCAGGGGCTTCCTACGAGCAGTACTTC. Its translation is CASSLTLGAGASYEQYF.

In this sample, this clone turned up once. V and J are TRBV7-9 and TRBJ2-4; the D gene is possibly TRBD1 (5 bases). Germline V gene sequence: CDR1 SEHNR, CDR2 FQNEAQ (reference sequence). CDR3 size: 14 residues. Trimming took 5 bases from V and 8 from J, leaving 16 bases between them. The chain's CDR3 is CASSPDRDNDIQYF. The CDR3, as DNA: TGTGCCAGCAGCCCTGACAGAGACAACGACATTCAGTACTTC.

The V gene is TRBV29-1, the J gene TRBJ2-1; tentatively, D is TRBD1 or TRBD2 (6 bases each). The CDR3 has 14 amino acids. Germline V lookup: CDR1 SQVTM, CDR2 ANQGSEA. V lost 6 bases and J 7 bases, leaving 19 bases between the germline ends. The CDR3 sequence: CSVQGGTSLNEQFF. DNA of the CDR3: TGCAGCGTACAAGGGGGGACGTCCCTTAATGAGCAGTTCTTC.

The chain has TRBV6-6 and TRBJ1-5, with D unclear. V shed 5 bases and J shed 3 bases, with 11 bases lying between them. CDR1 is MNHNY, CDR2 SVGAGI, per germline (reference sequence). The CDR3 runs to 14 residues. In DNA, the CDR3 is TGTGCCAGCAGTCCCCTCGGGAACAATCAGCCCCAGCATTTT. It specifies CASSPLGNNQPQHF.

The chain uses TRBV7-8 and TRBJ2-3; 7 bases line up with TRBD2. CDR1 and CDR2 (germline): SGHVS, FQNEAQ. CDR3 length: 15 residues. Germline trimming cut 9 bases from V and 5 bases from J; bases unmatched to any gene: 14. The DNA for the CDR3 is TGTGCCAGTCTACTATGGGGGGGGAACGAAGATACGCAGTATTTT. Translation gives CASLLWGGNEDTQYF.